This passage covers 12 T cell receptor beta chains from one sample sequenced in a study of T cell responses to AZD1222 COVID-19 vaccine. Assay: immunoSEQ multiplex PCR; the TCRdb copy retains only in-frame clones and omits some. The data contain approximately 110,000 clones, over 85% of them singletons. Material: peripheral blood, obtained on day 0 of AZD1222 vaccination. These receptors originate from an adult in good health.

This chain uses TRBV9 with TRBJ2-7, with D unclear. Germline V gene data show CDR1 as SGDLS and CDR2 as YYNGEE. The CDR3 contains 16 residues. Trimming took off 2 bases at V and 3 bases at J, with 18 bases between the two ends. For the CDR3, the DNA is TGTGCCAGCAGCGTTTCGGGTGGCAAACCTCTCTACGAGCAGTACTTC. Residues: CASSVSGGKPLYEQYF.

This clone is a singleton in its sample. The chain has TRBV27 and TRBJ2-7, with a weak D call TRBD2 (6 bases). CDR1 and CDR2 (germline): MNHEY, SMNVEV (reference sequence). The V end was cut by 8 bases, the J end by 6 bases, with 20 bases between. The CDR3 is 14 amino acids. As DNA, the CDR3 is TGTGCCAGCGGGTATGGGAGGAGGGTTGGCGAGCAGTACTTC. Its protein product is CASGYGRRVGEQYF.

This clone was seen only once. V gene TRBV27 combines with J gene TRBJ2-7, with TRBD1 identical over 9 bases. Germline V CDR1 and CDR2: MNHEY, SMNVEV (reference sequence). The CDR3 totals 17 residues. Germline trimming cut 2 bases from V and 3 bases from J; bases unmatched to any gene: 11. CDR3 protein: CASSLGTGTGSIYEQYF. CDR3 nucleotide sequence: TGTGCCAGCAGTTTAGGGACCGGGACAGGGTCCATCTACGAGCAGTACTTC.

In this sample, this clone turned up once. The V call is TRBV6-5, the J call TRBJ2-7; D assignment may be TRBD1 or TRBD2 (6 bases each). The ends were cut back, 0 bases at V and 1 base at J, with 10 bases in the middle. This CDR3 has 15 amino acids. The V gene's germline CDR1 is MNHEY and CDR2 SVGAGI. Here the CDR3 DNA reads TGTGCCAGCAGTTACTCCACAGGGACTTCCTACGAGCAGTACTTC. Residues: CASSYSTGTSYEQYF.

About this clone: A junction end diverges from the germline sequence, so it may reflect a read error. The chain employs TRBV6-2 or TRBV6-3 and TRBJ2-7; D gene uncertain. Germline V CDR1 and CDR2: MNHEY, SVGEGT. The CDR3 has 13 amino acids. The CDR3 region is CASSLLSSYKQYF. The DNA for the CDR3 is TGTGCCAGCAGTTTACTGAGCTCCTACAAGCAGTACTTC.

The rearrangement uses TRBV5-1 and TRBJ2-3; D may correspond to TRBD1 or TRBD2 (5 bases each). CDR1 and CDR2 (germline): SGHRS, YFSETQ. This CDR3 region has 15 residues. Trimming stripped 3 bases from V and 4 bases from J, with 15 bases between. DNA for the CDR3: TGCGCCAGCAGCTCCTCCGGGCTGGGGGCAGATACGCAGTATTTT. The encoded protein is CASSSSGLGADTQYF.

The CDR3 nucleotides are TGTGCCAGCAGCCCGACAGGGGGGAAGACTGAAGCTTTCTTT. Translating it yields CASSPTGGKTEAFF. The chain joins TRBV5-4 to TRBJ1-1; 9 bases line up with TRBD1. Trimming at V came to 4 bases and at J to 5 bases, leaving 6 bases not matched to a gene. The CDR3 is made up of 14 amino acids. Germline CDR1 is SGHNT and CDR2 is YYREEE (reference sequence). The full variable domain, rest sourced from reference TRBV5-4 and TRBJ1-1, is ETGVTQSPTHLIKTRGQQVTLRCSSQSGHNTVSWYQQALGQGPQFIFQYYREEENGRGNFPPRFSGLQFPNYSSELNVNALELDDSALYLCASSPTGGKTEAFFGQGTRLTVV.

As concerns this clone: The junction differs from germline at one of its ends, possibly a read error. V is TRBV2 and J is TRBJ1-5, with D possibly TRBD1 on 5 matching bases. The CDR3 spans 13 residues. Per the germline V gene, CDR1 is SNHLY and CDR2 is FYNNEI. In nucleotides, the CDR3 is TGTGCCGGCAGGGCAGATAGCAATCAGCCCCAGCATTTT. Translated, it gives CAGRADSNQPQHF.

The J gene is TRBJ1-1, the V gene TRBV11-2, with unresolved D. Germline V CDR1 and CDR2: SGHAT, FQNNGV. V lost 8 bases and J lost 7, with 11 bases in between. The CDR3 contains 11 residues. The CDR3 bases are TGTGCCAGCTCCGAGACCAGTGAAGCTTTCTTT. Its protein is CASSETSEAFF.

The chain has TRBV5-4 and TRBJ2-7, with D possibly being TRBD1 (6 bases). CDR3 length equals 15 residues. The germline V gene has CDR1 SGHNT and CDR2 YYREEE (reference sequence). V lost 4 bases and J lost 3, with 17 bases in between. The CDR3 reads CASSPDRGTFYEQYF. CDR3 DNA: TGTGCCAGCAGCCCGGATAGGGGGACCTTCTACGAGCAGTACTTC. Together with reference TRBV5-4 and TRBJ2-7, the CDR3 gives the full variable domain: ETGVTQSPTHLIKTRGQQVTLRCSSQSGHNTVSWYQQALGQGPQFIFQYYREEENGRGNFPPRFSGLQFPNYSSELNVNALELDDSALYLCASSPDRGTFYEQYFGPGTRLTVT.

This clone was observed once. The genes are TRBV6-1 and TRBJ2-3, with D hard to call. Germline loops: CDR1 MNHNS, CDR2 SASEGT. There are 14 residues in the CDR3. V dropped 1 base and J dropped 0 bases, with 5 bases sitting between them. Here the CDR3 DNA reads TGTGCCAGCAGTGAAGTAACTAGCACAGATACGCAGTATTTT. Translated, it gives CASSEVTSTDTQYF.

The CDR3 DNA is TGTGCCAGCAGTTTTACCAGATCCTACGAGCAGTACTTC. This gives the protein CASSFTRSYEQYF. J is TRBJ2-7 and V is TRBV27; D remains unclear. The V end was cut by 3 bases, the J end by 1 base, with 7 bases between. There are 13 residues in the CDR3. CDR1 and CDR2 from the germline V gene are MNHEY and SMNVEV (reference sequence).